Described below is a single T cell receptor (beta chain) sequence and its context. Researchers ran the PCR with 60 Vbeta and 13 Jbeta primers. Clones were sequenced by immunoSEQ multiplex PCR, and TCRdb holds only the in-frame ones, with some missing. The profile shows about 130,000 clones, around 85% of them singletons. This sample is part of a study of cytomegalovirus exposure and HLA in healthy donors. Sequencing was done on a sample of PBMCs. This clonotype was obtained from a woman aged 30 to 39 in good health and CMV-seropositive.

The CDR3 coding sequence is TGTGCCAGCTCCCCCGAAGCGGACGAGCAGTACTTC. Amino acid sequence: CASSPEADEQYF. The chain couples TRBV2 to TRBJ2-7; the D gene is possibly TRBD2 (5 bases). CDR3 length: 12 residues. Germline V gives CDR1 SNHLY, CDR2 FYNNEI. Trimming stripped 8 bases from V and 5 bases from J, with 13 bases between.